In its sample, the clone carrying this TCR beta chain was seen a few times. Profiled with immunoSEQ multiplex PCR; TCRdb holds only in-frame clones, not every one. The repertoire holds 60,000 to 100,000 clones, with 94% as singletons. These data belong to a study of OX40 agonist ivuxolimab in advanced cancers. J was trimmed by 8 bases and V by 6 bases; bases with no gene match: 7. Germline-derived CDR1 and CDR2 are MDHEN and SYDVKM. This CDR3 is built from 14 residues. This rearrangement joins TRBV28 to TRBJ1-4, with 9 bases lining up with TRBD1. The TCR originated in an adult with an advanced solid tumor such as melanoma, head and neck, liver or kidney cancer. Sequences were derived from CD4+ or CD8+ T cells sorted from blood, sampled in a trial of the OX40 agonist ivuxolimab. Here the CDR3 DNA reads TGTGCCAGCAGCCGGGGACAGGGAAGGGAAAAACTGTTTTTT. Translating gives CASSRGQGREKLFF.